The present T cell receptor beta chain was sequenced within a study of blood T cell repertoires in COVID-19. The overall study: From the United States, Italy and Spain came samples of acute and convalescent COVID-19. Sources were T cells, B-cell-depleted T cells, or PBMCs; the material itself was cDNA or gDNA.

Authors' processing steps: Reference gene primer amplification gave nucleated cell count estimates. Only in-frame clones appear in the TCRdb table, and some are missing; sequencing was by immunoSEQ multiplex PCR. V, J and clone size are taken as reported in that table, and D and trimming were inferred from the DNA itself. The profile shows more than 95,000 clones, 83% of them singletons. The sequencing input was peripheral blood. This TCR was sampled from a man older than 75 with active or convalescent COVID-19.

The CDR3 nucleotides read TGCAGCGTCTCACGACAGGGGGGGACCGGGGAGCTGTTTTTT. Translated: CSVSRQGGTGELFF. The chain has TRBV29-1 and TRBJ2-2, with 9 bases lining up with TRBD1. V lost 6 bases and J lost 5; bases outside the gene matches: 7. Looked up from germline, CDR1 is SQVTM and CDR2 is ANQGSEA. This CDR3 is 14 amino acids long.